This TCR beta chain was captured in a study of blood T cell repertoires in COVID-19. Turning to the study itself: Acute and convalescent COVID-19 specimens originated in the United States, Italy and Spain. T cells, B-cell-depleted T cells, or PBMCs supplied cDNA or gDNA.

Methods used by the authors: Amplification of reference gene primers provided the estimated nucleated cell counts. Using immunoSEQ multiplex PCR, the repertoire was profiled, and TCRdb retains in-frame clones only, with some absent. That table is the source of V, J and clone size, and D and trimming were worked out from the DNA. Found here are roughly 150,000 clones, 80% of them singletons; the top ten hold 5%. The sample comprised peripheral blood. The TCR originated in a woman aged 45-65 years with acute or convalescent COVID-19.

CDR3 sequence: CASSIPPGAKNIQYF. As DNA, the CDR3 is TGTGCCAGCAGCATTCCTCCCGGAGCCAAAAACATTCAGTACTTC. The chain couples TRBV6-2 or TRBV6-3 to TRBJ2-4; no clear D gene. Looked up from germline, CDR1 is MNHEY and CDR2 is SVGEGT. The CDR3 is 15 amino acids. The V gene lost 6 bases and the J gene lost 0 bases, with 12 bases spanning the gap.